This T cell receptor beta chain was documented in a study of cytomegalovirus exposure and HLA in healthy donors. General observations from the study: The tendency of first-cohort TCR clusters to co-occur in the roughly 130 validation repertoires emerged from a later analysis. Rarity marked most TCR sequences, yet some public TCRs occurred in many donors.

CDR1 SGHRS and CDR2 YFSETQ come from the germline V gene. This CDR3 spans 15 amino acids. Trimming cost V 1 base and J 0 bases, with 7 bases left between them. Assay: immunoSEQ multiplex PCR; the TCRdb copy retains only in-frame clones and omits some. The repertoire holds around 250,000 clones, around 90% seen once, with roughly 3% in the top ten. The validation cohort, a group of more than 95 subjects, included the donors and was separate from the roughly 620-subject first cohort. Note on this clone: The target antigen is unknown.

The V and J genes are TRBV5-1 and TRBJ2-2, with D possibly being TRBD2 (6 bases). Sequencing used PBMCs. This clonotype originated in a woman in her 30s in good health and CMV-seronegative. The CDR3 spells CASSLPGANTGELFF. In DNA form, the CDR3 reads TGCGCCAGCAGCTTGCCGGGGGCGAACACCGGGGAGCTGTTTTTT.